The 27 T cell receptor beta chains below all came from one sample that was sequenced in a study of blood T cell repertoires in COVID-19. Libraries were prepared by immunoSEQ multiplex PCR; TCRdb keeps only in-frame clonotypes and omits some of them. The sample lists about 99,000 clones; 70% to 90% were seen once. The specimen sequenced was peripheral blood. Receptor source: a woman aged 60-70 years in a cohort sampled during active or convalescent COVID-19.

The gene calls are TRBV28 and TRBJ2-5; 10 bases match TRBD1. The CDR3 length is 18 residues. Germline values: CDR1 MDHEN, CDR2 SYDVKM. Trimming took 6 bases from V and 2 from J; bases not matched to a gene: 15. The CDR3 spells CASRLGGRTGGRQETQYF. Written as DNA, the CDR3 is TGTGCCAGCAGACTAGGAGGGAGGACAGGGGGAAGGCAAGAGACCCAGTACTTC. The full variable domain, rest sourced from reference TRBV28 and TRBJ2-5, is DVKVTQSSRYLVKRTGEKVFLECVQDMDHENMFWYRQDPGLGLRLIYFSYDVKMKEKGDIPEGYSVSREKKERFSLILESASTNQTSMYLCASRLGGRTGGRQETQYFGPGTRLLVL.

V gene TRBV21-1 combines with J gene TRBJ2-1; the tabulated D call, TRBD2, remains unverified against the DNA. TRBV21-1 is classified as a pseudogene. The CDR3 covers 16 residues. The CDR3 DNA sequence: TGTGCCAGCAGCGGCCGACTAGCGGGTGGAATCAATGAGCAGTTCTTC. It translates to CASSGRLAGGINEQFF.

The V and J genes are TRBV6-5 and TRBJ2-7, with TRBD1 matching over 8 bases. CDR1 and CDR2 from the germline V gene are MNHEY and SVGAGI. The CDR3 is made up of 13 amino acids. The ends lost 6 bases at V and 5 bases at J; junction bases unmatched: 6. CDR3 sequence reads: CASRDREMNEQYF. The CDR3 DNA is TGTGCCAGCAGGGACAGGGAGATGAACGAGCAGTACTTC.

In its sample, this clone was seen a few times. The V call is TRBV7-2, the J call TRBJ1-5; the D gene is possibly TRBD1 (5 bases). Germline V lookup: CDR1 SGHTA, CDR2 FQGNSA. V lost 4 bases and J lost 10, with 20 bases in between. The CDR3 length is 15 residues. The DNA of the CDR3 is TGTGCCAGCAGCTCCCGCCGGGACCCCGGGAGCCCCCAGCATTTT. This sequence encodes CASSSRRDPGSPQHF.

CDR3 sequence: CASSQEAVYEQYF. CDR3 DNA: TGTGCCAGCAGCCAAGAGGCGGTCTACGAGCAGTACTTC. The genes are TRBV3-1 (or the pseudogene TRBV3-2) and TRBJ2-7; D gene uncertain. In germline, CDR1 is LGHDT, CDR2 YNNKEL (reference sequence). This CDR3 contains 13 residues. Trimming left V 0 bases short and J 3 bases short, with 6 bases between.

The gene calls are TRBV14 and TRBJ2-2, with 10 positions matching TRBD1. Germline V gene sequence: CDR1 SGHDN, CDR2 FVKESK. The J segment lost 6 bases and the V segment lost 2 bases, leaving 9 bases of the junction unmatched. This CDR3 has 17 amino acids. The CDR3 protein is CASSQYPGTGAPGELFF. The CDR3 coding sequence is TGTGCCAGCAGCCAATATCCCGGGACAGGGGCCCCCGGGGAGCTGTTTTTT.

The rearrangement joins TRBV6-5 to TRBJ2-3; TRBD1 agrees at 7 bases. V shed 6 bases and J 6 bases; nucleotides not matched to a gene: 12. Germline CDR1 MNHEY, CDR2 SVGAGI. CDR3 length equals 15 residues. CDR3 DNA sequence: TGTGCCAGCAGCCCCTACGGACAGGTAGGGGATACGCAGTATTTT. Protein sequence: CASSPYGQVGDTQYF.

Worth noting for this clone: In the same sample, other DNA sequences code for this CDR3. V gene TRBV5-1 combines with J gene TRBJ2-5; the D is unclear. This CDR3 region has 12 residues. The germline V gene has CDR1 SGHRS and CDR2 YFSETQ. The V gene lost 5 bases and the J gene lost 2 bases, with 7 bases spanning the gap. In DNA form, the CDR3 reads TGCGCCAGCAGGCCGGAGCAAGAGACCCAGTACTTC. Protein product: CASRPEQETQYF.

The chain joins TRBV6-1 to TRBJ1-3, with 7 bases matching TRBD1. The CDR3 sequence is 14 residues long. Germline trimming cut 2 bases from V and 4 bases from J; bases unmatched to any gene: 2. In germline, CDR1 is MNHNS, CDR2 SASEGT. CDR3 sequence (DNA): TGTGCCAGCAGTGAAACAGGGGCCGGAAACACCATATATTTT. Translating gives CASSETGAGNTIYF.

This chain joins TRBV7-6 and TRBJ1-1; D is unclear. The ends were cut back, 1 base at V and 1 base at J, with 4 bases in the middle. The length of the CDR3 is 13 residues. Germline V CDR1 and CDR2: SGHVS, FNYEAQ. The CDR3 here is CASSLDRNTEAFF. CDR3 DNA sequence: TGTGCCAGCAGCTTAGACAGGAACACTGAAGCTTTCTTT.

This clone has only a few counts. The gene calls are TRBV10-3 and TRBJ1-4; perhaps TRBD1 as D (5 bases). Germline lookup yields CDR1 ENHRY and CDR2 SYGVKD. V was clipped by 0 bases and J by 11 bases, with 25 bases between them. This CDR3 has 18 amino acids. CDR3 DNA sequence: TGTGCCATCAGTGAGTCGGGACTCCCCGGTGGTGTACCTCTTAAACTGTTTTTT. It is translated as CAISESGLPGGVPLKLFF.

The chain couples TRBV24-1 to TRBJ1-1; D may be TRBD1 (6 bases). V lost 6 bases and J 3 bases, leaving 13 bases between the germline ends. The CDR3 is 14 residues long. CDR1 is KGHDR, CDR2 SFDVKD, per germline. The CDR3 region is CATSPQGRDTEAFF. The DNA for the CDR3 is TGTGCCACCAGTCCCCAGGGGCGGGACACTGAAGCTTTCTTT.

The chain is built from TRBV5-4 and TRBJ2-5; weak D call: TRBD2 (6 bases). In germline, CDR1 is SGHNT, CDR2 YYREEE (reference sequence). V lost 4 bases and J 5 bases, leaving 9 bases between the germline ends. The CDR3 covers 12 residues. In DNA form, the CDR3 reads TGTGCCAGCAGCCCCGCGGGGGAGACCCAGTACTTC. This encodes CASSPAGETQYF.

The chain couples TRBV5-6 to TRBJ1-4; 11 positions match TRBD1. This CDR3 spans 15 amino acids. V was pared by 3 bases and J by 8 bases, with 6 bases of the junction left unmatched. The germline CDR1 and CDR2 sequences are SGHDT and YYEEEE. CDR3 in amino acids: CASSSWGQGEEKLFF. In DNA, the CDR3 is TGTGCCAGCAGCTCCTGGGGACAGGGGGAGGAAAAACTGTTTTTT.

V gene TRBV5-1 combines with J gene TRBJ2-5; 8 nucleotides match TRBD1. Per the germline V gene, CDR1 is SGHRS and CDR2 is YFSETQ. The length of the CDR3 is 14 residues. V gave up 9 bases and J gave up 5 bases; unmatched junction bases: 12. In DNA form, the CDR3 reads TGCGCCACCCACCCCACAGGGGGTGGGGAGACCCAGTACTTC. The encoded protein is CATHPTGGGETQYF.

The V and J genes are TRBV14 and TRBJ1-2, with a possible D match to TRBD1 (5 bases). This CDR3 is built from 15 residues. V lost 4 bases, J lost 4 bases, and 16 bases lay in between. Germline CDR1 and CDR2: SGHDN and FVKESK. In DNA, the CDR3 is TGTGCCAGCAGCCCACTGGGACTGTCCATCTATGGCTACACCTTC. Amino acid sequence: CASSPLGLSIYGYTF.

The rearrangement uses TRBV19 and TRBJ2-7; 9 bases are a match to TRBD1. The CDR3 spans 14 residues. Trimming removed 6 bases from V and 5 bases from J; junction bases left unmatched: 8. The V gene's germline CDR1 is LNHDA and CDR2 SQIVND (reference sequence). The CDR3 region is CASRRRQGGNEQYF. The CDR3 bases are TGTGCCAGTAGACGCAGACAGGGGGGCAACGAGCAGTACTTC.

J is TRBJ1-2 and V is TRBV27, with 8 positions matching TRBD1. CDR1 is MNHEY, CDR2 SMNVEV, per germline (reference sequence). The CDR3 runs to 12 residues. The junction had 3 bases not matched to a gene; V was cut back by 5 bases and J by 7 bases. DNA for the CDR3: TGTGCCAGCAGTCTGACAGGGGTTGGCTACACCTTC. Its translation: CASSLTGVGYTF.

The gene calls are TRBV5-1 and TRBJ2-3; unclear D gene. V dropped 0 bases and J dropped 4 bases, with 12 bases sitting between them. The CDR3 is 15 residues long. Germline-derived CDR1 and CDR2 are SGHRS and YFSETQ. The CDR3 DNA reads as TGCGCCAGCAGCTTGGGGTGGGCGCAGGCAGATACGCAGTATTTT. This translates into CASSLGWAQADTQYF.

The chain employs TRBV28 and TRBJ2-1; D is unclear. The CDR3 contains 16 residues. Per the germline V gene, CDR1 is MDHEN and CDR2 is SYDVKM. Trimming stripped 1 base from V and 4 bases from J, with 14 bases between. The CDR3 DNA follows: TGTGCCAGCAGTTTATCAGGCGAGACCTCGTACAATGAGCAGTTCTTC. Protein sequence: CASSLSGETSYNEQFF.

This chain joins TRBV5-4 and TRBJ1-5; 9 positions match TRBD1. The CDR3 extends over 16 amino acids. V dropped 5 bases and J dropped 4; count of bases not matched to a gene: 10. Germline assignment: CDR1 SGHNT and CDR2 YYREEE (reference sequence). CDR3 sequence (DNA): TGTGCCAGCAGTTGGGAGGGACAGGGCTTTAATCAGCCCCAGCATTTT. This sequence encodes CASSWEGQGFNQPQHF.

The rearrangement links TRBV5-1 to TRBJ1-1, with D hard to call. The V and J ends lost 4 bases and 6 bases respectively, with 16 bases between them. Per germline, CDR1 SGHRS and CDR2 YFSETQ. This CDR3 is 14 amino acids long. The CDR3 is CASSPTTGIPEAFF. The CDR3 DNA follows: TGCGCCAGCAGCCCAACGACGGGGATCCCTGAAGCTTTCTTT.

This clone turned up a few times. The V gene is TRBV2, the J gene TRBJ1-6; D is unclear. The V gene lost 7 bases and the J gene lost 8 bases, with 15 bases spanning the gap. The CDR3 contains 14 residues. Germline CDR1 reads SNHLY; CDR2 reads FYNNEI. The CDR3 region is CASTGVGRDSPLHF. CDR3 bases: TGTGCCAGCACTGGAGTAGGGCGGGATTCACCCCTCCACTTT.

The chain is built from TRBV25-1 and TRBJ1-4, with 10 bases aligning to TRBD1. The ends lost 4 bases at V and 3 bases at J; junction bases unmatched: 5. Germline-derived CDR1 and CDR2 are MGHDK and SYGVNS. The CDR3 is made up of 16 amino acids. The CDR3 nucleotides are TGTGCCAGCAGTGGGGGACAGGGGAGTGCTAATGAAAAACTGTTTTTT. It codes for CASSGGQGSANEKLFF.

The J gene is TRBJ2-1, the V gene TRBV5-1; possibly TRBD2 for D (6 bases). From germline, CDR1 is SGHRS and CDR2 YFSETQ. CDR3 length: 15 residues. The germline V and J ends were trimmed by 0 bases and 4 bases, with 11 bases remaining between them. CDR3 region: CASSLGGGRYNEQFF. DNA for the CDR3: TGCGCCAGCAGCTTGGGGGGAGGCAGGTACAATGAGCAGTTCTTC.

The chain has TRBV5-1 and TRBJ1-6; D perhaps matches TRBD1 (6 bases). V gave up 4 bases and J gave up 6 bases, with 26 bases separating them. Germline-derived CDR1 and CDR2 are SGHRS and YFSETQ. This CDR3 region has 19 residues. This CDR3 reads CASSPNPGHPKMGNSPLHF. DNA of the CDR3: TGCGCCAGCAGCCCTAATCCGGGACACCCGAAGATGGGTAATTCACCCCTCCACTTT. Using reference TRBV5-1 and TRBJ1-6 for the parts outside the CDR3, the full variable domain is KAGVTQTPRYLIKTRGQQVTLSCSPISGHRSVSWYQQTPGQGLQFLFEYFSETQRNKGNFPGRFSGRQFSNSRSEMNVSTLELGDSALYLCASSPNPGHPKMGNSPLHFGNGTRLTVT.

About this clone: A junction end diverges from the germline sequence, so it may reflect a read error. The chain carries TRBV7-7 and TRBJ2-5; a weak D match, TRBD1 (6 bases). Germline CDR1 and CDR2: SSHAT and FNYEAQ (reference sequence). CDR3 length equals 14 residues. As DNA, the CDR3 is TGTGCTAGCAGCTTAGGCGGACAGCAAGAGACCCAGTACTTC. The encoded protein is CASSLGGQQETQYF.